The rows below give T cell receptor beta chains drawn from one sample of a study of PD-1 blockade in classical Hodgkin lymphoma. The assay was immunoSEQ multiplex PCR, and TCRdb's table has in-frame clones only and misses some. Of tens of thousands of clones listed, about 80% are singletons. The specimen was peripheral blood mononuclear cells (PBMCs), collected before the fourth cycle of nivolumab. The receptors stem from a human donor with classical Hodgkin lymphoma. Both conserved end residues are part of each CDR3. Each record gives: V gene, clone size, J gene, D gene, CDR3 DNA, CDR3 protein. A D gene is named only where the DNA matches it firmly. Expanded clones get a size class; other rows say once, few or many, or leave the size out.

>TRBV9|NA|TRBJ1-6|NA
TGTGCCAGCAGCGTAGATAGGGGTTCACCCCTCCACTTT
CASSVDRGSPLHF
>TRBV30|NA|TRBJ1-1|TRBD1
TGTGCCTGGAGTCCTCCGACCGGGACAGGGATGGCTGAAGCTTTCTTT
CAWSPPTGTGMAEAFF
>TRBV6-6|NA|TRBJ2-5|NA
TGTGCCAGCAGCCCCGGTGGAAGCCAAGAGACCCAGTACTTC
CASSPGGSQETQYF
>TRBV2|NA|TRBJ2-5|TRBD2
TGTGCCAGCATAACGGGGGGGCCCCAAGAGACCCAGTACTTC
CASITGGPQETQYF
>TRBV5-1|NA|TRBJ2-5|TRBD2
TGCGCCAGCAGCTTATGGGTTCTAGCGGACCGCCAAGAGACCCAGTACTTC
CASSLWVLADRQETQYF
>TRBV5-4|NA|TRBJ2-7|NA
TGTGCCAGCAGCCCTCTATCCTACGAGCAGTACTTC
CASSPLSYEQYF
>TRBV9|NA|TRBJ2-1|TRBD2
TGTGCCAGCAGTGCCTCAGGCGGGGGGGCGAATGAGCAGTTCTTC
CASSASGGGANEQFF
>TRBV25-1|few|TRBJ1-1|NA
TGTGCCAGCAGTGACCATACTCAGTCGTTCGCTTTCTTT
CASSDHTQSFAFF
>TRBV18|few|TRBJ1-6|NA
TGTGCCAGCTCACCTACAGCGCCGGCCCTGAATTCACCCCTCCACTTT
CASSPTAPALNSPLHF
>TRBV27|NA|TRBJ2-1|NA
TGTGCCAGCAGTTTATCCGGGACTCCGTTTGGTGAGCAGTTCTTC
CASSLSGTPFGEQFF
>TRBV5-4|NA|TRBJ2-3|TRBD1
TGTGCCAGCAGCTGGGACAGGGGTGGCACAGATACGCAGTATTTT
CASSWDRGGTDTQYF
>TRBV28|NA|TRBJ1-2|NA
TGTGCCAGCAGTTTGGCAGCCAACTATGGCTACACCTTC
CASSLAANYGYTF
>TRBV25-1|NA|TRBJ2-7|NA
TGTGCCAGAAGCCCTACGTGCGAGCAGTACTTC
CARSPTCEQYF
>TRBV11-3|few|TRBJ1-1|NA
TGTGCCAGCAGCTTATACGGAACCTCTTTTAAGGGCGTGAACACTGAAGCTTTCTTT
CASSLYGTSFKGVNTEAFF
>TRBV11-3|NA|TRBJ1-1|NA
TGTGCCAGCAGCTTAAGACAGGCCATGAACACTGAAGCTTTCTTT
CASSLRQAMNTEAFF
>TRBV6-1|large|TRBJ2-1|TRBD2
TGTGCCAGCAGTGGGACTAGCGGGAGGGAAACACGCAATGAGCAGTTCTTC
CASSGTSGRETRNEQFF
>TRBV6-6|NA|TRBJ2-7|NA
TGTGCCAGCAGCCTCAGGGTTACCTACGAGCAGTACTTC
CASSLRVTYEQYF
>TRBV4-1|NA|TRBJ2-2|TRBD2
TGCGCCAGCAGCCACGTCCCAGCGGGGGGGCTGTTGAACACCGGGGAGCTGTTTTTT
CASSHVPAGGLLNTGELFF
>TRBV7-2|NA|TRBJ2-7|TRBD2
TGTGCCAGCAGCTCGGGACTAGCGGGAGGGCCGAGGAACGAGCAGTACTTC
CASSSGLAGGPRNEQYF